This paragraph reports one T cell receptor beta chain. The antigen is not known. This entry is derived from a study of Tregs in tolerant kidney transplant recipients. Study findings and constraints: Findings come from small patient numbers and require larger validation.

The CDR3 extends over 11 amino acids. Germline CDR1 SEHNR, CDR2 FQNEAQ (reference sequence). V was trimmed by 4 bases and J by 6 bases, leaving 5 bases between them. Sequencing used immunoSEQ multiplex PCR; TCRdb keeps in-frame clones, though not all of them. The sample has just under 65,000 clones; under 98% are singletons. The material was Tregs from blood, obtained before the transplant. The TCR was taken from a human donor who received a combined kidney and bone marrow transplant. The chain couples TRBV7-9 to TRBJ2-3; D ambiguous. The CDR3 protein is CASSSFDTQYF. CDR3 nucleotide sequence: TGTGCCAGCAGCTCCTTTGATACGCAGTATTTT.